This T cell receptor beta chain was captured in a study of T cell responses to AZD1222 COVID-19 vaccine. Study-wide points: Baseline serology detected seropositivity in only a handful of AZD1222 recipients. Elevations in Spike-specific TCR breadth and depth followed administration of two AZD1222 doses.

With regard to this clone: Its antigen is currently unknown.

Sequencing was performed with immunoSEQ multiplex PCR; in TCRdb, only in-frame clones are kept and a portion is missing. The table records about 110,000 clones, roughly 90% of them present only once. This CDR3 contains 15 residues. The V end lost 5 bases, the J end lost 3 bases, and 11 bases lay between the germline ends. Germline V gene lookup returns CDR1 MDHEN and CDR2 SYDVKM. The sequencing used peripheral blood, collected on day 0 of AZD1222 vaccination. The rearrangement links TRBV28 to TRBJ2-6, with D tentatively TRBD1 (6 bases). The TCR was taken from an adult in good health. The CDR3 is CASSTGLRGANVLTF. CDR3 sequence (DNA): TGTGCCAGCAGTACAGGGTTGCGTGGGGCCAACGTCCTGACTTTC.